One sample yielded the 3 T cell receptor beta chains listed below, sequenced in a study of blood T cell repertoires in COVID-19. The method was immunoSEQ multiplex PCR; TCRdb's version includes in-frame clones alone and lacks a portion of them. The table shows 250,000 or so clones, with around 90% occurring only once. Material for sequencing was PBMCs or T cells enriched from blood (not recorded which). The receptors were sampled from a man aged 35-49 years who had been exposed to COVID-19.

This rearrangement joins TRBV7-6 to TRBJ2-5; 10 bases line up with TRBD1. CDR3 size: 17 residues. From germline, CDR1 is SGHVS and CDR2 FNYEAQ. With 2 bases clipped from V and 5 bases from J, the junction kept 11 bases outside the gene matches. DNA of the CDR3: TGTGCCAGCAGCTTAAACTCGGGACAGGGGAAAGGGGAGACCCAGTACTTC. It yields the protein CASSLNSGQGKGETQYF.

Turning to this clone: The germline gene is not matched at one end of the junction; a read error may be the cause. CDR3 sequence: CASSQQKGQGLFMGF. CDR3 nucleotide sequence: TGCGCCAGCAGCCAACAAAAAGGACAGGGTCTTTTTATGGGTTTT. The chain uses TRBV4-1 and TRBJ1-1; TRBD1 agrees at 8 bases. The CDR3 contains 15 residues. Germline V gene sequence: CDR1 MGHRA, CDR2 YSYEKL.

The rearrangement uses TRBV7-2 and TRBJ2-3; D unresolved. Trimming removed 5 bases at V and 8 bases at J, with 14 bases between. Germline loops: CDR1 SGHTA, CDR2 FQGNSA. The CDR3 has 13 residues. The CDR3 DNA reads TGTGCCAGCAGCCTGGTCACCCCCGGTACGCAGTATTTT. This translates into CASSLVTPGTQYF.